This T cell receptor (beta chain) was found in a study of tumor-infiltrating lymphocytes in localized non-small cell lung cancer. Background on the study: Tumor tissue and non-adjacent uninvolved lung came from each patient. Findings of the study overall: Different pieces of the same tissue went to different assays, confounding technical variation with intratumor heterogeneity. Available tissue quantity limited TCR sequencing to a patient subset. IM1 and IM2 tumors showed no difference in T-cell fraction.

Remarks on this clone: Its antigen is undetermined.

This CDR3 has 16 amino acids. After removal of 4 bases from V and 4 bases from J, the junction contained 11 bases not matched to a gene. Germline-derived CDR1 and CDR2 are MNHEY and SMNVEV (reference sequence). Only in-frame clones appear in the TCRdb table, and some are missing; sequencing was by immunoSEQ multiplex PCR. The sample carries 6,000 or so clones, around 60% recorded once. The sequence derives from a human donor with non-small cell lung cancer. Source material: uninvolved lung tissue not adjacent to the tumor. V and J are TRBV27 and TRBJ2-7, with 9 bases aligning to TRBD2. This CDR3 reads CASSSPSAGGRYEQYF. CDR3 coding DNA: TGTGCCAGCAGTTCCCCCTCAGCGGGAGGACGTTACGAGCAGTACTTC.